This passage covers 29 T cell receptor beta chains from one sample sequenced in a study of shared clonotypes between healthy human individuals. Profiled with immunoSEQ multiplex PCR; TCRdb holds only in-frame clones, not every one. The sample contains roughly 500,000 clones, 95% to 96% of which appear only once. The sample consisted of naive CD4+ T cells sorted from blood. Subset indicated: CD45RA+ positively selected. All receptors derive from a woman aged 25 to 39 in good health.

The chain links TRBV9 to TRBJ2-3; D is unresolved. CDR1 is SGDLS and CDR2 is YYNGEE in the germline V gene. The CDR3 spans 14 residues. The germline V and J ends were trimmed by 2 bases and 1 base, with 8 bases remaining between them. The CDR3 is CASSVSLGTDTQYF. CDR3 coding DNA: TGTGCCAGCAGCGTGTCGCTCGGCACAGATACGCAGTATTTT.

This clone was seen just once. This sequence joins TRBV19 and TRBJ2-7, with no clear D. Trimming took off 5 bases at V and 0 bases at J, with 11 bases between the two ends. The CDR3 is made up of 14 amino acids. The germline V gene has CDR1 LNHDA and CDR2 SQIVND (reference sequence). CDR3 amino acids: CASSAGPSSYEQYF. CDR3 nucleotide sequence: TGTGCCAGTAGTGCCGGACCGAGCTCCTACGAGCAGTACTTC.

CDR3 DNA sequence: TGTGCCAGCAGTCCGGAGGGGGGCCTCAGCACAGATACGCAGTATTTT. Amino acids: CASSPEGGLSTDTQYF. V and J are TRBV2 and TRBJ2-3; D might be TRBD1 or TRBD2, each matching 6 bases. CDR3 length: 16 residues. From germline, CDR1 is SNHLY and CDR2 FYNNEI. V dropped 5 bases and J dropped 0 bases, with 15 bases sitting between them. The entire variable domain, with the rest obtained from reference TRBV2 and TRBJ2-3, is as follows: EPEVTQTPSHQVTQMGQEVILRCVPISNHLYFYWYRQILGQKVEFLVSFYNNEISEKSEIFDDQFSVERPDGSNFTLKIRSTKLEDSAMYFCASSPEGGLSTDTQYFGPGTRLTVL.

V gene TRBV2 combines with J gene TRBJ1-2; the D gene is possibly TRBD1 (5 bases). The CDR3 totals 13 residues. V lost 6 bases to trimming and J lost 1 base, with 9 bases between them. Germline V gene lookup returns CDR1 SNHLY and CDR2 FYNNEI. CDR3 amino acids: CASRRQSNYGYTF. DNA of the CDR3: TGTGCCAGCAGGAGACAGAGTAACTATGGCTACACCTTC.

The rearrangement uses TRBV5-1 and TRBJ2-2; tentatively, D is TRBD2 (5 bases). Germline V gene lookup returns CDR1 SGHRS and CDR2 YFSETQ. The CDR3 is made up of 14 amino acids. Deletions cut 0 bases from V and 7 bases from J, with 10 bases between. CDR3 in DNA: TGCGCCAGCAGCTTGGTTTTGGGAGTCGGGGAGCTGTTTTTT. It is translated as CASSLVLGVGELFF.

A note on this clone: Within the sample, other DNA sequences also encode this same CDR3. The chain joins TRBV28 to TRBJ1-5, with 7 nucleotides matching TRBD1. V trimming: 6 bases; J trimming: 6 bases; junction bases outside the gene matches: 2. Germline CDR1 MDHEN, CDR2 SYDVKM. The CDR3 is 12 amino acids. The CDR3 DNA follows: TGTGCCAGCAGCCCAGGGGGTCAGCCCCAGCATTTT. It codes for CASSPGGQPQHF.

The table lists this clone with a count of one. The V and J genes are TRBV5-4 and TRBJ2-7; unclear D gene. Germline CDR1 is SGHNT and CDR2 is YYREEE (reference sequence). The CDR3 extends over 16 amino acids. The V end was cut by 0 bases, the J end by 2 bases, with 15 bases between. CDR3 DNA: TGTGCCAGCAGCTTGGCGTTGGGTGATCCCCCCTACGAGCAGTACTTC. Encoded protein: CASSLALGDPPYEQYF.

V gene TRBV5-1 combines with J gene TRBJ2-7; D unresolved. The CDR3 loop spans 13 amino acids. Germline CDR1 is SGHRS and CDR2 is YFSETQ. The germline V and J ends were trimmed by 1 base and 0 bases, with 5 bases remaining between them. The DNA of the CDR3 is TGCGCCAGCAGCTTGACTAACTCCTACGAGCAGTACTTC. It encodes CASSLTNSYEQYF.

This chain uses TRBV5-1 with TRBJ1-1; D possibly corresponds to TRBD1 (5 bases). CDR1 is SGHRS and CDR2 is YFSETQ in the germline V gene. CDR3 length: 13 amino acids. Trimming pared 4 bases from V and 1 base from J, leaving 8 bases between. DNA of the CDR3: TGCGCCAGCAGCCCACAGGAGAACACTGAAGCTTTCTTT. Amino acid sequence: CASSPQENTEAFF.

The chain is built from TRBV19 and TRBJ2-5; D is perhaps TRBD2 (7 bases). V was clipped by 9 bases and J by 5 bases, with 16 bases between them. Germline V gives CDR1 LNHDA, CDR2 SQIVND (reference sequence). The CDR3 spans 13 residues. The CDR3 protein is CASGGQVGETQYF. The CDR3 nucleotides are TGTGCCAGCGGGGGGCAGGTAGGGGAGACCCAGTACTTC.

J is TRBJ1-1 and V is TRBV10-1; weak D call: TRBD1 (5 bases). This CDR3 spans 14 amino acids. Germline V gene sequence: CDR1 WNHNN, CDR2 SYGVQD (reference sequence). V lost 6 bases to trimming and J lost 3 bases, with 14 bases between them. The CDR3 sequence is CASRRTSGDTEAFF. CDR3 nucleotide sequence: TGCGCCAGCAGACGGACCTCGGGGGACACTGAAGCTTTCTTT.

This chain uses TRBV6-5 with TRBJ1-2; D unresolved. The length of the CDR3 is 14 residues. CDR1 MNHEY and CDR2 SVGAGI come from the germline V gene. Trimming removed 4 bases from V and 2 bases from J, with 11 bases in between. DNA for the CDR3: TGTGCCAGCAGTTCTCCCCAATCAAACTATGGCTACACCTTC. Residues: CASSSPQSNYGYTF.

The V and J genes are TRBV7-2 and TRBJ1-5; D ambiguous. V lost 2 bases and J lost 3, with 5 bases in between. The CDR3 is 13 amino acids. Germline CDR1 and CDR2: SGHTA and FQGNSA. DNA of the CDR3: TGTGCCAGCAGCTTACTTTACAATCAGCCCCAGCATTTT. Encoded protein: CASSLLYNQPQHF.

The chain has TRBV6-1 and TRBJ2-5; 8 positions agree with TRBD2. Losses at the gene ends were 8 bases for V and 2 bases for J; bases not matched to a gene: 10. The CDR3 contains 15 residues. The germline gives CDR1 MNHNS, CDR2 SASEGT. The CDR3 bases are TGTGCCAGCCGCGGCGCTAGCGGGTTTCAAGAGACCCAGTACTTC. Encoded protein: CASRGASGFQETQYF.

The chain has TRBV19 and TRBJ1-3; 7 bases map to TRBD1. There are 14 residues in the CDR3. V shed 6 bases, J shed 6 bases, and the junction held 8 bases outside the gene matches. The germline gives CDR1 LNHDA, CDR2 SQIVND (reference sequence). CDR3 loop: CASSRDSLTNTIYF. CDR3 DNA: TGTGCCAGTAGCCGGGACAGCCTAACAAACACCATATATTTT.

This clone has a single count. CDR3 amino acids: CASSRSTGASQPQHF. CDR3 DNA: TGTGCCAGCAGCCGATCGACAGGGGCGTCCCAGCCCCAGCATTTT. The chain couples TRBV7-9 to TRBJ1-5, with 8 nucleotides matching TRBD1. Germline CDR1 SEHNR, CDR2 FQNEAQ (reference sequence). This CDR3 is 15 amino acids long. The trim removed 5 bases at V and 7 bases at J, leaving 10 bases unmatched. Variable domain in full (rest from reference TRBV7-9 and TRBJ1-5): DTGVSQNPRHKITKRGQNVTFRCDPISEHNRLYWYRQTLGQGPEFLTYFQNEAQLEKSRLLSDRFSAERPKGSFSTLEIQRTEQGDSAMYLCASSRSTGASQPQHFGDGTRLSIL.

The chain carries TRBV5-5 and TRBJ2-7; D possibly corresponds to TRBD1 (7 bases). CDR3 length: 13 amino acids. The V end was cut by 7 bases, the J end by 7 bases, with 18 bases between. Per germline, CDR1 SGHKS and CDR2 YYEKEE (reference sequence). The CDR3 nucleotides are TGTGCCAGCGCAGGTCAGACAGGGAGGGAGCAGTACTTC. Residues: CASAGQTGREQYF. Complete variable domain (other parts from reference TRBV5-5 and TRBJ2-7): DAGVTQSPTHLIKTRGQQVTLRCSPISGHKSVSWYQQVLGQGPQFIFQYYEKEERGRGNFPDRFSARQFPNYSSELNVNALLLGDSALYLCASAGQTGREQYFGPGTRLTVT.

The chain links TRBV27 to TRBJ1-5; tentative D call: TRBD1 (5 bases). CDR3 length: 15 amino acids. Trimming removed 5 bases at V and 6 bases at J, with 17 bases between. Germline CDR1 MNHEY, CDR2 SMNVEV (reference sequence). The CDR3 loop reads CASSPSRGVGQPQHF. The CDR3 DNA follows: TGTGCCAGCAGTCCCAGTAGAGGGGTGGGTCAGCCCCAGCATTTT.

The chain has TRBV28 and TRBJ2-7; D possibly uses TRBD1 or TRBD2 (5 bases each). V lost 6 bases and J 4 bases, leaving 13 bases between the germline ends. The CDR3 is 13 residues long. Germline loops: CDR1 MDHEN, CDR2 SYDVKM. CDR3 sequence reads: CASSPRGQYEQYF. The DNA for the CDR3 is TGTGCCAGCAGCCCCCGGGGCCAGTACGAGCAGTACTTC.

The J gene is TRBJ2-7, the V gene TRBV10-2; D may correspond to TRBD1 or TRBD2 (5 bases each). The germline V gene has CDR1 WSHSY and CDR2 SAAADI. Trimming removed 9 bases from V and 1 base from J, with 13 bases in between. The CDR3 consists of 13 residues. The chain's CDR3 is CASHYGGSYEQYF. Here the CDR3 DNA reads TGCGCCAGTCATTATGGGGGTTCCTACGAGCAGTACTTC.

The CDR3 nucleotides read TGCGCCAGCAGCTTGGCCGGGTCGGGAGGGCCGGAAAGAGATACGCAGTATTTT. Its translation is CASSLAGSGGPERDTQYF. The chain uses TRBV5-1 and TRBJ2-3; 8 nucleotides align to TRBD2. The CDR3 is 18 residues long. CDR1 is SGHRS, CDR2 YFSETQ, per germline. V lost 0 bases to trimming and J lost 5 bases; unmatched junction nucleotides: 14.

V gene TRBV5-8 combines with J gene TRBJ1-5; D gene uncertain. The CDR3 runs to 12 residues. V was pared by 2 bases and J by 3 bases, with 3 bases between. Germline assignment: CDR1 SGHTS and CDR2 YDEGEE. The CDR3 is CASSFSNQPQHF. CDR3 in DNA: TGTGCCAGCAGCTTTTCCAATCAGCCCCAGCATTTT.

The gene calls are TRBV28 and TRBJ2-7; D tentatively reads TRBD1 or TRBD2 (5 bases each). V was trimmed by 8 bases and J by 4 bases, leaving 15 bases between them. Germline CDR1 and CDR2: MDHEN and SYDVKM. The CDR3 consists of 13 residues. The CDR3 is CASRGAPPYEQYF. The CDR3 DNA reads TGTGCCAGCCGGGGCGCCCCTCCTTACGAGCAGTACTTC.

The V gene is TRBV7-9, the J gene TRBJ2-7, with D perhaps TRBD2 (6 bases). This CDR3 spans 15 amino acids. V lost 1 base and J lost 4, with 14 bases in between. Germline V gives CDR1 SEHNR, CDR2 FQNEAQ (reference sequence). This CDR3 is CASSLGLGGVYEQYF. The CDR3, as DNA: TGTGCCAGCAGCTTAGGTCTGGGGGGAGTATACGAGCAGTACTTC.

The chain has TRBV6-5 and TRBJ2-3; TRBD1 aligns across 7 bases. V shed 5 bases, J shed 1 base, and the junction held 6 bases outside the gene matches. Germline loops: CDR1 MNHEY, CDR2 SVGAGI. The CDR3 loop spans 15 amino acids. The DNA for the CDR3 is TGTGCCAGCAGTCAACAGGGGTTCGGCACAGATACGCAGTATTTT. The encoded protein is CASSQQGFGTDTQYF.

The V call is TRBV18, the J call TRBJ1-1; no definite D call. CDR1 is KGHSH and CDR2 is LQKENI in the germline V gene. This CDR3 has 15 amino acids. Trimming took 5 bases from V and 6 from J, leaving 19 bases between them. In DNA form, the CDR3 reads TGTGCCAGCTCAGATCGGGCCTCATACGCCGCTGAAGCTTTCTTT. This encodes CASSDRASYAAEAFF.

CDR3: CASSLAGGALYNEQFF. The CDR3 DNA reads TGTGCCAGCAGTTTAGCGGGAGGGGCGCTTTACAATGAGCAGTTCTTC. The chain combines TRBV6-5 with TRBJ2-1, with 11 positions matching TRBD2. Germline lookup yields CDR1 MNHEY and CDR2 SVGAGI. The V gene end was trimmed by 4 bases and the J gene end by 4 bases; junction bases not matched to a gene: 6. The length of the CDR3 is 16 residues.

The J gene is TRBJ2-7, the V gene TRBV5-8; 8 bases match TRBD1. Germline trimming cut 2 bases from V and 4 bases from J; bases unmatched to any gene: 14. The germline V gene has CDR1 SGHTS and CDR2 YDEGEE. This CDR3 spans 17 amino acids. This CDR3 reads CASSFTHLGTGGYEQYF. The CDR3 DNA sequence: TGTGCCAGCAGCTTTACCCACCTAGGCACAGGGGGGTACGAGCAGTACTTC.

This sequence joins TRBV6-6 and TRBJ2-7, with 7 bases identical to TRBD1. Germline V gene sequence: CDR1 MNHNY, CDR2 SVGAGI (reference sequence). The ends lost 2 bases at V and 2 bases at J; junction bases unmatched: 9. This CDR3 has 16 residues. The CDR3 reads CASSYPTRTGTYEQYF. The DNA of the CDR3 is TGTGCCAGCAGTTACCCTACCAGGACAGGCACCTACGAGCAGTACTTC.